This is a list of T cell receptor beta chains from one sample in a study of blood T cell repertoires in COVID-19. Method: immunoSEQ multiplex PCR; TCRdb's copy keeps in-frame clones and lacks some. The sample has 150,000 or so clones, around 86% seen once; the top ten hold 0.99%. The source material was peripheral blood. These receptors were collected from a man in his late teens or twenties with acute or convalescent COVID-19. CDR3s include the opening cysteine and the closing phenylalanine or tryptophan. Fields, in order: clone size, J gene, V gene, D gene, CDR3 protein, CDR3 DNA. A D gene is named only where the DNA matches it firmly. The size field is filled for only some rows; it gives once, few, many or a size class.

clone size: few
J gene: TRBJ1-2
V gene: TRBV30
D gene: TRBD1
CDR3 protein: CASLSATGNYGYTF
CDR3 DNA: TGTGCCTCACTATCCGCGACAGGGAACTATGGCTACACCTTC

clone size: once
J gene: TRBJ1-5
V gene: TRBV2
D gene: -
CDR3 protein: CASKTETNQPQHF
CDR3 DNA: TGTGCCAGCAAGACAGAAACCAATCAGCCCCAGCATTTT

clone size: -
J gene: TRBJ2-1
V gene: TRBV27
D gene: -
CDR3 protein: CASSPGTVNEQFF
CDR3 DNA: TGTGCCAGCAGTCCCGGGACTGTCAATGAGCAGTTCTTC

clone size: -
J gene: TRBJ2-7
V gene: TRBV10-3
D gene: -
CDR3 protein: CAISEGPAYEQYF
CDR3 DNA: TGTGCCATCAGTGAGGGGCCTGCCTACGAGCAGTACTTC

clone size: -
J gene: TRBJ1-6
V gene: TRBV11-2
D gene: TRBD1
CDR3 protein: CASSQGQGNSPLHF
CDR3 DNA: TGTGCCAGCAGTCAAGGACAGGGTAATTCACCCCTCCACTTT

clone size: -
J gene: TRBJ2-1
V gene: TRBV5-1
D gene: -
CDR3 protein: CASSLARGHYNEQFF
CDR3 DNA: TGCGCCAGCAGCTTGGCGCGGGGCCATTACAATGAGCAGTTCTTC

clone size: -
J gene: TRBJ1-3
V gene: TRBV5-1
D gene: TRBD1
CDR3 protein: CASSLLGQGYYSGNTIYF
CDR3 DNA: TGCGCCAGCAGCTTGTTGGGACAGGGCTACTACTCTGGAAACACCATATATTTT

clone size: -
J gene: TRBJ2-3
V gene: TRBV18
D gene: -
CDR3 protein: CASSPTGYTDTQYF
CDR3 DNA: TGTGCCAGCTCACCTACGGGTTACACAGATACGCAGTATTTT

clone size: few
J gene: TRBJ2-7
V gene: TRBV6-5
D gene: -
CDR3 protein: CASSYYQGSYEQYF
CDR3 DNA: TGTGCCAGCAGTTACTATCAGGGGTCCTACGAGCAGTACTTC

clone size: -
J gene: TRBJ1-3
V gene: TRBV7-9
D gene: -
CDR3 protein: CASSSRGSTGNTIYF
CDR3 DNA: TGTGCCAGCAGCTCGCGGGGTAGTACTGGAAACACCATATATTTT

clone size: -
J gene: TRBJ1-1
V gene: TRBV28
D gene: -
CDR3 protein: CASSLPGNTEAFF
CDR3 DNA: TGTGCCAGCAGTCTTCCAGGGAACACTGAAGCTTTCTTT

clone size: -
J gene: TRBJ2-3
V gene: TRBV7-6
D gene: TRBD2
CDR3 protein: CASSSASGGATDTQYF
CDR3 DNA: TGTGCCAGCAGCTCCGCTAGCGGGGGAGCGACAGATACGCAGTATTTT

clone size: -
J gene: TRBJ2-7
V gene: TRBV25-1
D gene: -
CDR3 protein: CASSVKGTGTQLPLQYF
CDR3 DNA: TGTGCCAGCAGTGTGAAGGGGACCGGGACACAACTTCCCCTGCAGTACTTC

clone size: -
J gene: TRBJ1-2
V gene: TRBV6-5
D gene: -
CDR3 protein: CASSKKTGSSYGYTF
CDR3 DNA: TGTGCCAGCAGTAAAAAAACAGGGAGCTCCTATGGCTACACCTTC

clone size: -
J gene: TRBJ1-2
V gene: TRBV3-1/TRBV3-2
D gene: -
CDR3 protein: CASSQGSTGSYGYTF
CDR3 DNA: TGTGCCAGCAGCCAAGGGTCAACAGGATCCTATGGCTACACCTTC

clone size: -
J gene: TRBJ2-1
V gene: TRBV30
D gene: -
CDR3 protein: CAWSVSLEQFF
CDR3 DNA: TGTGCCTGGAGTGTTAGTCTCGAGCAGTTCTTC

clone size: -
J gene: TRBJ2-7
V gene: TRBV6-5
D gene: TRBD2
CDR3 protein: CASRRAGDSYEQYF
CDR3 DNA: TGTGCCAGCAGGAGAGCGGGGGACTCCTACGAGCAGTACTTC